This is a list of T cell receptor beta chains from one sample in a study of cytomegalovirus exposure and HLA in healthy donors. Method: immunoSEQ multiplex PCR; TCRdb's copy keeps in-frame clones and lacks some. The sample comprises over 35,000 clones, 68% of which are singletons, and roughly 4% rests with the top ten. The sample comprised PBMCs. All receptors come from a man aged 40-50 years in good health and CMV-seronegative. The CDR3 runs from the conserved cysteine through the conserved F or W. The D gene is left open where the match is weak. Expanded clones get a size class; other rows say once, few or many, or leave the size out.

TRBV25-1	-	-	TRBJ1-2	CASRGAMNYGYTF	TGTGCCAGCAGGGGGGCGATGAACTATGGCTACACCTTC
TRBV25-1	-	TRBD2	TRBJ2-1	CASSEPDRGDEQFF	TGTGCCAGCAGTGAACCCGACCGGGGGGATGAGCAGTTCTTC
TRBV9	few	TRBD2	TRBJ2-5	CASSSGRVLQETQYF	TGTGCCAGCAGCTCAGGGAGGGTCCTACAAGAGACCCAGTACTTC
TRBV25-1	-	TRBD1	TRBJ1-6	CASSQTGNNSPLHF	TGTGCCAGCAGTCAGACAGGGAATAATTCACCCCTCCACTTT
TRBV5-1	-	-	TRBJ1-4	CASSLQATNEKLFF	TGCGCCAGCAGCTTACAGGCAACTAATGAAAAACTGTTTTTT
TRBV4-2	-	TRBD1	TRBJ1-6	CASSQAIRTGGHHSPFHF	TGTGCCAGCAGCCAAGCGATAAGGACAGGGGGCCATCATTCACCCTTCCACTTT
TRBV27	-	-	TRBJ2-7	CASSLKEGPYEQYF	TGTGCCAGCAGTTTAAAGGAGGGCCCCTACGAGCAGTACTTC
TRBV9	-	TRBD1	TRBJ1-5	CASSEGQGAGNQPQHF	TGTGCCAGCAGCGAGGGACAGGGGGCCGGCAATCAGCCCCAGCATTTT
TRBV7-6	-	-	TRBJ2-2	CASSLFGGRGANTGELFF	TGTGCCAGCAGCTTGTTTGGTGGAAGGGGCGCGAACACCGGGGAGCTGTTTTTT
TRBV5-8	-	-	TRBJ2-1	CASRTPSYNEQFF	TGTGCCAGCCGGACACCCTCCTACAATGAGCAGTTCTTC
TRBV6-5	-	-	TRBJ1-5	CASRASYKADQPQHF	TGTGCCAGCAGAGCCTCGTACAAGGCGGATCAGCCCCAGCATTTT
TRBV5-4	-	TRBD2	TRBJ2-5	CASSLALAGDETQYF	TGTGCCAGCAGCTTGGCGCTAGCGGGGGACGAGACCCAGTACTTC
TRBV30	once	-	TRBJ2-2	CAWSIVGVGGELFF	TGTGCCTGGAGCATAGTAGGGGTGGGCGGGGAGCTGTTTTTT
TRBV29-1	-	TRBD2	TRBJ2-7	CSVVGSGAHEQYF	TGCAGCGTTGTGGGTAGCGGGGCCCACGAGCAGTACTTC
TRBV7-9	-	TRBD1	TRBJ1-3	CASSLEGTGSGNTIYF	TGTGCCAGCAGCTTAGAAGGGACAGGGTCCGGAAACACCATATATTTT